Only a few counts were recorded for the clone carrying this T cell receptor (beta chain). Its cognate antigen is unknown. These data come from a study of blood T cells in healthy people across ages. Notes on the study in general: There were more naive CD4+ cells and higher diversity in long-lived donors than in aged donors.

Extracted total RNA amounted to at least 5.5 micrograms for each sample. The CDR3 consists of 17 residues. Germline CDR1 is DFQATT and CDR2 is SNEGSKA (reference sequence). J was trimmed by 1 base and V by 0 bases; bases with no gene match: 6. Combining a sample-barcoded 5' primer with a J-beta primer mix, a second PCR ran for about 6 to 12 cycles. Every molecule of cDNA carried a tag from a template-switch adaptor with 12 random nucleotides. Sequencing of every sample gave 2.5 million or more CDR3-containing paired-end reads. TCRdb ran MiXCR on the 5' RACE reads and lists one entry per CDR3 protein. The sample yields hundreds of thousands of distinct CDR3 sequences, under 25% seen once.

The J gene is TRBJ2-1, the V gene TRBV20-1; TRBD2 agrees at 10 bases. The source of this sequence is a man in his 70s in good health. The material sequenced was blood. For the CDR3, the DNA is TGCAGTGCTAGAGATTTTAGTAGCGGGAGGTCCTACAATGAGCAGTTCTTC. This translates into CSARDFSSGRSYNEQFF.